A single sample gave rise to the 23 T cell receptor beta chains below, sequenced in a study of cytomegalovirus exposure and HLA in healthy donors. PCR used 60 Vbeta primers and 13 Jbeta primers. Measured with immunoSEQ multiplex PCR; TCRdb has only the in-frame clones, and not every one. This table holds about 160,000 clones, more than 75% found once. Source material: PBMCs. These receptors were taken from a male donor in good health and CMV-seronegative.

This rearrangement joins TRBV7-6 to TRBJ2-2, with 8 bases fitting TRBD1. Per germline, CDR1 SGHVS and CDR2 FNYEAQ. This CDR3 has 15 amino acids. V lost 6 bases and J lost 4; bases outside the gene matches: 7. The CDR3 sequence is CASSLSGTGTGELFF. The CDR3 DNA reads TGTGCCAGCAGTTTATCCGGGACAGGCACCGGGGAGCTGTTTTTT.

V gene TRBV5-8 combines with J gene TRBJ2-5, with D possibly being TRBD2 (6 bases). Trimming took off 6 bases at V and 5 bases at J, with 17 bases between the two ends. The CDR3 spans 14 residues. Germline CDR1 is SGHTS and CDR2 is YDEGEE. CDR3 sequence: CASIRSEGRETQYF. The CDR3 coding sequence is TGTGCCAGCATCCGATCGGAGGGGAGGGAGACCCAGTACTTC.

The gene calls are TRBV4-1 and TRBJ1-5; TRBD1 is a possible D gene (5 bases). From germline, CDR1 is MGHRA and CDR2 YSYEKL. V lost 0 bases, J lost 5 bases, and 14 bases lay in between. The CDR3 contains 16 residues. CDR3 in amino acids: CASSQDQGTGHQPQHF. The CDR3 DNA reads as TGCGCCAGCAGCCAAGATCAGGGAACGGGCCATCAGCCCCAGCATTTT.

The V gene is TRBV5-4, the J gene TRBJ2-2, with D possibly TRBD1 on 5 matching bases. Germline CDR1 is SGHNT and CDR2 is YYREEE (reference sequence). With 4 bases removed from V and 2 bases from J, the gap between germline ends came to 15 bases. This CDR3 is built from 16 residues. This CDR3 reads CASSPFPRGNTGELFF. The CDR3 DNA sequence: TGTGCCAGCAGCCCATTCCCAAGGGGTAACACCGGGGAGCTGTTTTTT.

The chain links TRBV7-8 to TRBJ1-4; 9 bases are shared with TRBD1. CDR1 is SGHVS and CDR2 is FQNEAQ in the germline V gene. The CDR3 has 16 amino acids. After removal of 4 bases from V and 6 bases from J, the junction contained 9 bases not matched to a gene. CDR3: CASSSDRGVRDEKLFF. The CDR3 region has the DNA TGTGCCAGCAGCTCCGACAGGGGGGTAAGAGATGAAAAACTGTTTTTT.

This chain links TRBV18 with TRBJ2-5; a possible D gene is TRBD1 (5 bases). The DNA end is a closer match to TRBJ2-7, so the J assignment may be wrong. The CDR3 sequence is 15 residues long. Per germline, CDR1 KGHSH and CDR2 LQKENI. DNA of the CDR3: TGTGCCAGCTCATCAAGTGGGGCTGCAAACTACGAGCAGTACTTC. It codes for CASSSSGAANYEQYF.

The V and J genes are TRBV15 and TRBJ1-2, with D possibly TRBD1 on 5 matching bases. V was pared by 2 bases and J by 6 bases, with 13 bases between. The V gene's germline CDR1 is LNHNV and CDR2 YYDKDF (reference sequence). The CDR3 covers 14 residues. The CDR3 sequence: CATSRRKTGDGYTF. In nucleotides, the CDR3 is TGTGCCACCAGCAGACGAAAGACGGGGGATGGCTACACCTTC.

V gene TRBV9 combines with J gene TRBJ1-1, with D possibly matching TRBD1 (5 bases). Germline loops: CDR1 SGDLS, CDR2 YYNGEE. The V gene lost 4 bases and the J gene lost 3 bases, with 13 bases spanning the gap. This CDR3 is built from 14 residues. The CDR3 here is CASSPVVGHTEAFF. Written as DNA, the CDR3 is TGTGCCAGCAGCCCCGTAGTGGGGCACACTGAAGCTTTCTTT. Looking up the rest from reference TRBV9 and TRBJ1-1 gives the full variable domain: DSGVTQTPKHLITATGQRVTLRCSPRSGDLSVYWYQQSLDQGLQFLIQYYNGEERAKGNILERFSAQQFPDLHSELNLSSLELGDSALYFCASSPVVGHTEAFFGQGTRLTVV.

This clone was counted a single time. The CDR3 DNA reads as TGTGCCAGCAGGAGAATTCAAGCTGGAAACACCATATATTTT. This translates into CASRRIQAGNTIYF. V usage is TRBV2 and J usage is TRBJ1-3; D is unresolved. CDR3 length equals 14 residues. V was clipped by 6 bases and J by 2 bases, with 11 bases between them. CDR1 and CDR2 (germline): SNHLY, FYNNEI. Supplemented by reference TRBV2 and TRBJ1-3, the full variable domain reads EPEVTQTPSHQVTQMGQEVILRCVPISNHLYFYWYRQILGQKVEFLVSFYNNEISEKSEIFDDQFSVERPDGSNFTLKIRSTKLEDSAMYFCASRRIQAGNTIYFGEGSWLTVV.

The J gene is TRBJ1-1, the V gene TRBV5-1, with a weak D call TRBD1 (5 bases). The germline CDR1 and CDR2 sequences are SGHRS and YFSETQ. V dropped 3 bases and J dropped 1 base, with 10 bases sitting between them. The CDR3 spans 14 residues. The CDR3 nucleotides are TGCGCCAGCAGCTCAGGGCCAACGAACACTGAAGCTTTCTTT. This encodes CASSSGPTNTEAFF.

The chain carries TRBV7-2 and TRBJ1-4; 9 bases are shared with TRBD1. Trimming at V came to 2 bases and at J to 5 bases, leaving 3 bases not matched to a gene. Germline V gives CDR1 SGHTA, CDR2 FQGNSA. This CDR3 has 15 amino acids. The CDR3 nucleotides are TGTGCCAGCAGCTTAACGGGACAGGGAAATGAAAAACTGTTTTTT. Amino acids: CASSLTGQGNEKLFF.

This clone was seen a few times. The chain employs TRBV10-2 and TRBJ2-7; 11 nucleotides agree with TRBD2. The CDR3 length is 15 residues. After removal of 2 bases from V and 7 bases from J, the junction contained 7 bases not matched to a gene. CDR1 and CDR2 from the germline V gene are WSHSY and SAAADI. CDR3 region: CASSENSGGVGEQYF. CDR3 DNA sequence: TGCGCCAGCAGTGAGAATAGCGGGGGGGTGGGGGAGCAGTACTTC.

V gene TRBV7-2 combines with J gene TRBJ2-5; the D is unclear. This CDR3 is 14 amino acids long. The germline V gene has CDR1 SGHTA and CDR2 FQGNSA. The V end lost 1 base, the J end lost 1 base, and 7 bases lay between the germline ends. The CDR3 sequence is CASSLGGSQETQYF. Written as DNA, the CDR3 is TGTGCCAGCAGCTTAGGTGGCAGCCAAGAGACCCAGTACTTC.

The J gene is TRBJ2-3, the V gene TRBV7-3; D is undetermined. Trimming cost V 4 bases and J 3 bases, with 11 bases left between them. The CDR3 is 14 residues long. Germline CDR1 and CDR2: SGHTA and FQGTGA. The CDR3 DNA reads as TGTGCCAGCAGCTCCCCCCCCAGGACAGATACGCAGTATTTT. Residues: CASSSPPRTDTQYF.

The chain links TRBV19 to TRBJ2-5, with 8 bases lining up with TRBD2. CDR1 is LNHDA, CDR2 SQIVND, per germline (reference sequence). The trim removed 3 bases at V and 1 base at J, leaving 4 bases unmatched. The CDR3 is 15 amino acids. The CDR3, as DNA: TGTGCCAGTAGTATCGCAGGGACTAGCCAAGAGACCCAGTACTTC. Translation gives CASSIAGTSQETQYF.

With respect to this clone: The same CDR3 arises from other DNA sequences in this sample as well. The chain couples TRBV7-3 to TRBJ1-1; D is unclear. V was shortened by 2 bases and J by 1 base, with 8 bases between the two germline ends. The CDR3 spans 14 residues. Germline-derived CDR1 and CDR2 are SGHTA and FQGTGA. This CDR3 reads CASSLGRGNTEAFF. The CDR3 nucleotides are TGTGCCAGCAGCTTAGGGAGAGGGAACACTGAAGCTTTCTTT. Variable domain in full (rest from reference TRBV7-3 and TRBJ1-1): GAGVSQTPSNKVTEKGKYVELRCDPISGHTALYWYRQSLGQGPEFLIYFQGTGAADDSGLPNDRFFAVRPEGSVSTLKIQRTERGDSAVYLCASSLGRGNTEAFFGQGTRLTVV.

The chain couples TRBV28 to TRBJ1-2; D remains ambiguous. The V end was cut by 1 base, the J end by 2 bases, with 8 bases between. From germline, CDR1 is MDHEN and CDR2 SYDVKM. The CDR3 loop spans 14 amino acids. For the CDR3, the DNA is TGTGCCAGCAGTTTATTCTCACAGAACTATGGCTACACCTTC. Translation gives CASSLFSQNYGYTF.

V is TRBV4-3 and J is TRBJ2-1, with 7 bases that match TRBD1. This CDR3 has 14 amino acids. Per germline, CDR1 LGHNA and CDR2 YSLEER. V shed 0 bases and J 10 bases; nucleotides not matched to a gene: 6. CDR3 residues: CASSQETGQGEQFF. The CDR3 coding sequence is TGCGCCAGCAGCCAAGAGACAGGGCAGGGCGAGCAGTTCTTC.

The chain links TRBV7-9 to TRBJ2-4; 9 nucleotides align to TRBD1. V gave up 0 bases and J gave up 6 bases; unmatched junction bases: 0. The CDR3 runs 14 residues. CDR1 and CDR2 (germline): SEHNR, FQNEAQ (reference sequence). The CDR3 DNA follows: TGTGCCAGCAGCTTAGCGGGACAGGGAAACATTCAGTACTTC. Its translation is CASSLAGQGNIQYF.

The V and J genes are TRBV6-5 and TRBJ1-2; perhaps TRBD1 as D (5 bases). The CDR3 totals 12 residues. CDR1 and CDR2 from the germline V gene are MNHEY and SVGAGI. Deletions cut 6 bases from V and 8 bases from J, with 13 bases between. CDR3 coding DNA: TGTGCCAGCAGGCAGGGTACGCGGGGCTACACCTTC. This sequence encodes CASRQGTRGYTF.

The genes are TRBV5-6 and TRBJ2-7, with 8 bases aligning to TRBD1. Germline V gene lookup returns CDR1 SGHDT and CDR2 YYEEEE. The V gene end was trimmed by 5 bases and the J gene end by 6 bases; junction bases not matched to a gene: 7. The CDR3 covers 13 residues. CDR3 sequence reads: CASRRDRIGEQYF. DNA for the CDR3: TGTGCCAGCAGGCGGGACAGGATAGGCGAGCAGTACTTC.

The chain joins TRBV4-3 to TRBJ1-2; D is perhaps TRBD1 (5 bases). Germline V gene data show CDR1 as LGHNA and CDR2 as YSLEER. CDR3 length equals 13 residues. Trimming left V 4 bases short and J 6 bases short, with 12 bases between. The CDR3 sequence is CASSPGTLDGYTF. CDR3 sequence (DNA): TGCGCCAGCAGCCCTGGGACTCTAGATGGCTACACCTTC.

CDR3 sequence reads: CASSSLRDSEWANSPLHF. CDR3 coding DNA: TGTGCCAGTAGTAGCCTCCGGGACAGTGAATGGGCGAATTCACCCCTCCACTTT. The chain recombines TRBV19 with TRBJ1-6; 7 nucleotides align to TRBD1. The trim removed 4 bases at V and 7 bases at J, leaving 16 bases unmatched. Germline V gene sequence: CDR1 LNHDA, CDR2 SQIVND (reference sequence). The CDR3 loop spans 18 amino acids.